The 7 T cell receptor beta chains presented below share a single source sample, sequenced in a study of T cell changes during pregnancy in multiple sclerosis. The repertoire was sequenced with immunoSEQ multiplex PCR; TCRdb's copy has only in-frame clones and lacks some. The repertoire holds around 36,000 clones, with around nine tenths as singletons. The source material was peripheral blood, sampled before pregnancy. Receptor source: a female donor with multiple sclerosis, enrolled in a pregnancy study.

In this sample, this clone turned up once. The chain recombines TRBV28 with TRBJ2-4; TRBD1 might be the D (7 bases). Trimming cost V 5 bases and J 0 bases, with 14 bases left between them. The CDR3 is 16 amino acids. Germline lookup yields CDR1 MDHEN and CDR2 SYDVKM. CDR3 amino acids: CASSPPGGLAKNIQYF. CDR3 DNA: TGTGCCAGCAGTCCACCAGGGGGACTAGCCAAAAACATTCAGTACTTC.

DNA for the CDR3: TGCGCCAGCAGCCAAGATACAGCGGGAGGGCCCCAGATAGATACGCAGTATTTT. Its protein product is CASSQDTAGGPQIDTQYF. V is TRBV4-1 and J is TRBJ2-3, with 10 bases aligning to TRBD2. J was trimmed by 5 bases and V by 0 bases; bases with no gene match: 11. Germline CDR1 and CDR2: MGHRA and YSYEKL. This CDR3 is 18 amino acids long.

The chain recombines TRBV7-9 with TRBJ1-1; no reliable D call. Germline values: CDR1 SEHNR, CDR2 FQNEAQ (reference sequence). The CDR3 is made up of 12 amino acids. V was clipped by 4 bases and J by 0 bases, with 3 bases between them. The CDR3 sequence is CASSYMNTEAFF. As DNA, the CDR3 is TGTGCCAGCAGCTATATGAACACTGAAGCTTTCTTT. Combining the CDR3 with reference TRBV7-9 and TRBJ1-1 gives the whole variable domain DTGVSQNPRHKITKRGQNVTFRCDPISEHNRLYWYRQTLGQGPEFLTYFQNEAQLEKSRLLSDRFSAERPKGSFSTLEIQRTEQGDSAMYLCASSYMNTEAFFGQGTRLTVV.

The gene calls are TRBV11-3 and TRBJ1-3; D possibly corresponds to TRBD1 (5 bases). CDR3 length: 17 residues. The germline V and J ends were trimmed by 1 base and 0 bases, with 13 bases remaining between them. CDR1 SGHNT and CDR2 YENEEA come from the germline V gene. CDR3 sequence reads: CASSLGLQGRSGNTIYF. For the CDR3, the DNA is TGTGCCAGCAGCTTAGGCCTTCAGGGTCGCTCTGGAAACACCATATATTTT.

This chain links TRBV5-1 with TRBJ1-2; possibly TRBD1 for D (6 bases). The CDR3 contains 14 residues. Looked up from germline, CDR1 is SGHRS and CDR2 is YFSETQ. V dropped 4 bases and J dropped 8 bases, with 18 bases sitting between them. CDR3 protein: CASSRPETGEGYTF. CDR3 DNA: TGCGCCAGCAGCCGTCCTGAGACAGGCGAGGGCTACACCTTC.

In DNA form, the CDR3 reads TGTGCCAGCAGCAAGGGACTGTCTTGGGGTGGTGAGCAGTTCTTC. It yields the protein CASSKGLSWGGEQFF. The rearrangement links TRBV7-9 to TRBJ2-1; D may be TRBD2 (6 bases). The V end lost 5 bases, the J end lost 9 bases, and 20 bases lay between the germline ends. Germline V gene data show CDR1 as SEHNR and CDR2 as FQNEAQ (reference sequence). The CDR3 contains 15 residues.

The chain uses TRBV7-9 and TRBJ2-5, with 11 bases fitting TRBD1. CDR1 is SEHNR and CDR2 is FQNEAQ in the germline V gene (reference sequence). The CDR3 contains 16 residues. V shed 5 bases and J 5 bases; nucleotides not matched to a gene: 10. CDR3 DNA sequence: TGTGCCAGCAGCCGAGCCGAGGGGGACAGGGGGGAGACCCAGTACTTC. Protein sequence: CASSRAEGDRGETQYF. The variable domain in full, with the rest retrieved from reference TRBV7-9 and TRBJ2-5, is DTGVSQNPRHKITKRGQNVTFRCDPISEHNRLYWYRQTLGQGPEFLTYFQNEAQLEKSRLLSDRFSAERPKGSFSTLEIQRTEQGDSAMYLCASSRAEGDRGETQYFGPGTRLLVL.